Sequencing of this T cell receptor beta chain was carried out in a study of blood T cell repertoires in COVID-19. Study in general: T cells, B-cell-depleted T cells, or PBMCs supplied cDNA or gDNA.

Profiling relied on immunoSEQ multiplex PCR, and the TCRdb table lists in-frame clones only, not all of them. The data contain approximately 150,000 clones, around four fifths of them seen just once; the ten biggest clones take up roughly a fifth. Germline V gives CDR1 MNHEY, CDR2 SMNVEV (reference sequence). The CDR3 totals 14 residues. Trimming shortened V by 6 bases and J by 4 bases, and 15 bases separated the two germline ends. The sequencing input was peripheral blood. This clonotype was sampled from a woman over 75 with acute or convalescent COVID-19. V gene TRBV27 combines with J gene TRBJ2-5, with D possibly being TRBD1 (6 bases). CDR3 protein: CASRSLRGSETQYF. The CDR3 coding sequence is TGTGCCAGCAGATCCCTCAGGGGTTCAGAGACCCAGTACTTC.